The entry below gives a single T cell receptor (beta chain) sequence along with its context. Its matching antigen is unknown. These data belong to a study of lymphopenia after photon versus proton radiotherapy. Overall study results and limits: Authors raise, but do not show, better survival with proton therapy. Proton therapy kept repertoires fairly stable, unlike photons, which gained effector/memory cells. Post-nadir diversity loss with photons came from oligoclonal expansion, particularly CD8+ Temra cells. A bigger post-nadir fall in TCR diversity correlated inversely with survival time in deceased patients.

Clones were sequenced by immunoSEQ multiplex PCR, and TCRdb holds only the in-frame ones, with some missing. The repertoire has some 33,000 clones, roughly nine tenths of them found once; the top ten carry approximately 6.5%. The germline CDR1 and CDR2 sequences are SGHTA and FQGNSA. Trimming removed 6 bases at V and 3 bases at J, with 6 bases between. This CDR3 comprises 12 residues. The sequence derives from a woman between 45 and 60 years old with pancreatic cancer. The V gene is TRBV7-2, the J gene TRBJ2-1; D is unresolved. The source material was peripheral blood, sampled from a patient treated with photon-based radiotherapy. CDR3 DNA: TGTGCCAGCAGGACCCTCTACAATGAGCAGTTCTTC. This gives the protein CASRTLYNEQFF.